Listed below are T cell receptor beta chains from one sample, sequenced in a study of cytomegalovirus exposure and HLA in healthy donors. Profiling relied on immunoSEQ multiplex PCR, and the TCRdb table lists in-frame clones only, not all of them. In the table there are fewer than 65,000 clones, over 75% of which are singletons. Sample: PBMCs. The receptor set was obtained from a man aged 18 to 30 in good health and CMV-seronegative. Each CDR3 is given with its conserved first and last residue. D genes are given only for firm matches. Size is stated for part of the rows, as once, few or many counts, or as a class when the clone is expanded.

CDR3: CASSDSLAGGQDTQYF
DNA: TGTGCCAGCAGTGACTCACTAGCGGGGGGCCAAGATACGCAGTATTTT
size: once
V: TRBV6-4
J: TRBJ2-3
D: TRBD2

CDR3: CASSIQGRYGYTF
DNA: TGTGCCAGCAGCATACAGGGGCGGTATGGCTACACCTTC
size: .
V: TRBV11-3
J: TRBJ1-2
D: TRBD1

CDR3: CASSFWDNNSPLHF
DNA: TGTGCCAGCAGCTTTTGGGACAATAATTCACCCCTCCACTTT
size: .
V: TRBV7-2
J: TRBJ1-6
D: .

CDR3: CASRDRGNLNTEAFF
DNA: TGTGCCAGTAGGGACAGGGGGAATCTCAACACTGAAGCTTTCTTT
size: .
V: TRBV19
J: TRBJ1-1
D: TRBD1

CDR3: CASSQFPGQISWETQYF
DNA: TGCGCCAGCAGCCAATTCCCGGGACAGATATCATGGGAGACCCAGTACTTC
size: .
V: TRBV4-1
J: TRBJ2-5
D: TRBD1

CDR3: CASSRTGTVDYNQPQHF
DNA: TGCGCCAGCAGCCGGACCGGGACAGTAGATTACAATCAGCCCCAGCATTTT
size: .
V: TRBV4-1
J: TRBJ1-5
D: TRBD1

CDR3: CASSDSDRGAGNEQFF
DNA: TGTGCCAGCAGTGACTCGGATCGGGGGGCAGGCAATGAGCAGTTCTTC
size: few
V: TRBV6-4
J: TRBJ2-1
D: .

CDR3: CASSVGQGIQETQYF
DNA: TGTGCCAGCAGCGTAGGACAGGGGATTCAAGAGACCCAGTACTTC
size: few
V: TRBV9
J: TRBJ2-5
D: TRBD1

CDR3: CASSPGLRVEGEKLFF
DNA: TGTGCCAGCAGCCCCGGGTTAAGGGTCGAGGGCGAAAAACTGTTTTTT
size: .
V: TRBV5-4
J: TRBJ1-4
D: .

CDR3: CASSIVMNTEAFF
DNA: TGTGCCAGTAGTATAGTAATGAACACTGAAGCTTTCTTT
size: .
V: TRBV19
J: TRBJ1-1
D: .

CDR3: CASSTGHWDEQYF
DNA: TGTGCCAGCAGTACAGGGCATTGGGACGAGCAGTACTTC
size: .
V: TRBV11-3
J: TRBJ2-7
D: .

CDR3: CASSSSPIPGLAYEQYF
DNA: TGCGCCAGCAGCTCCTCGCCGATCCCTGGACTGGCCTACGAGCAGTACTTC
size: .
V: TRBV5-1
J: TRBJ2-7
D: .

CDR3: CASSLRGVGQETQYF
DNA: TGTGCCAGTAGTCTCAGGGGAGTGGGTCAAGAGACCCAGTACTTC
size: once
V: TRBV19
J: TRBJ2-5
D: .

CDR3: CASSVRDRANTEAFF
DNA: TGTGCCAGCAGTGTTAGGGACAGGGCGAACACTGAAGCTTTCTTT
size: .
V: TRBV6-1
J: TRBJ1-1
D: TRBD1

CDR3: CASSVGELGGETQYF
DNA: TGCGCCAGCAGCGTGGGGGAGCTGGGCGGAGAGACCCAGTACTTC
size: .
V: TRBV5-1
J: TRBJ2-5
D: .

CDR3: CASSLGQGGGYEQYF
DNA: TGTGCCAGCAGCTTGGGACAGGGTGGAGGTTACGAGCAGTACTTC
size: .
V: TRBV7-6
J: TRBJ2-7
D: TRBD1

CDR3: CATSRDPRADYGYTF
DNA: TGTGCCACCAGCAGAGATCCCCGCGCGGACTATGGCTACACCTTC
size: once
V: TRBV15
J: TRBJ1-2
D: .

CDR3: CASSTGNTEAFF
DNA: TGTGCCAGCAGCACAGGGAACACTGAAGCTTTCTTT
size: once
V: TRBV9
J: TRBJ1-1
D: .

CDR3: CASSQGLQETQYF
DNA: TGTGCCAGCAGCCAGGGACTACAAGAGACCCAGTACTTC
size: .
V: TRBV6-4
J: TRBJ2-5
D: TRBD2

CDR3: CASSLGWTGPQGSLHF
DNA: TGTGCCAGCAGCTTAGGGTGGACGGGTCCCCAGGGCTCCCTCCACTTT
size: .
V: TRBV7-9
J: TRBJ1-6
D: .

CDR3: CASSVQGAYEQYF
DNA: TGTGCCAGCAGCGTACAGGGGGCCTACGAGCAGTACTTC
size: .
V: TRBV13
J: TRBJ2-7
D: TRBD1

CDR3: CASGLVPTGGYGYTF
DNA: TGTGCTAGTGGTTTGGTCCCGACAGGGGGCTATGGCTACACCTTC
size: .
V: TRBV12-5
J: TRBJ1-2
D: TRBD1

CDR3: CASSLGERTTNEKLFF
DNA: TGTGCCAGCAGCCTCGGGGAGAGAACAACTAATGAAAAACTGTTTTTT
size: .
V: TRBV7-9
J: TRBJ1-4
D: .

CDR3: CAWSVLSATGNTIYF
DNA: TGTGCCTGGAGTGTACTGAGTGCGACTGGAAACACCATATATTTT
size: few
V: TRBV30
J: TRBJ1-3
D: .

CDR3: CASSPTTGYEQYF
DNA: TGTGCCAGTAGTCCCACGACAGGGTACGAGCAGTACTTC
size: .
V: TRBV19
J: TRBJ2-7
D: TRBD1

CDR3: CASSVTSGGVDTQYF
DNA: TGTGCCAGCAGCGTCACTAGCGGGGGTGTAGATACGCAGTATTTT
size: .
V: TRBV9
J: TRBJ2-3
D: TRBD2

CDR3: CASSASTVTNYGYTF
DNA: TGTGCCAGCAGTGCATCGACAGTCACTAACTATGGCTACACCTTC
size: .
V: TRBV25-1
J: TRBJ1-2
D: .

CDR3: CASSQERTPITYEQYF
DNA: TGCGCCAGCAGCCAAGAACGGACACCTATTACCTACGAGCAGTACTTC
size: .
V: TRBV4-1
J: TRBJ2-7
D: .

CDR3: CASSQDGLPYEQYF
DNA: TGTGCCAGCAGCCAAGATGGGCTTCCCTACGAGCAGTACTTC
size: .
V: TRBV14
J: TRBJ2-7
D: .

CDR3: CASSPFRENTEAFF
DNA: TGTGCCAGCAGCCCATTCAGGGAGAACACTGAAGCTTTCTTT
size: .
V: TRBV14
J: TRBJ1-1
D: .

CDR3: CASSQPGGTQYF
DNA: TGCGCCAGCAGCCAGCCCGGGGGGACCCAGTACTTC
size: .
V: TRBV5-1
J: TRBJ2-5
D: .

CDR3: CASSQVGQGANQPQHF
DNA: TGCGCCAGCAGCCAAGTGGGACAGGGGGCCAATCAGCCCCAGCATTTT
size: .
V: TRBV4-1
J: TRBJ1-5
D: TRBD1

CDR3: CASSLHRSYEQYF
DNA: TGTGCCAGCAGCCTCCACAGATCCTACGAGCAGTACTTC
size: .
V: TRBV27
J: TRBJ2-7
D: .

CDR3: CASSLASGGAYTGELFF
DNA: TGTGCCAGCAGCTTAGCTAGCGGGGGGGCCTACACCGGGGAGCTGTTTTTT
size: .
V: TRBV11-2
J: TRBJ2-2
D: TRBD2

CDR3: CASSSARGIEYF
DNA: TGTGCCAGCAGCTCCGCCAGGGGGATAGAGTATTTT
size: .
V: TRBV11-2
J: TRBJ2-3
D: TRBD1

CDR3: CASSSGTQPTEAFF
DNA: TGTGCCAGCAGCTCCGGGACACAACCTACTGAAGCTTTCTTT
size: .
V: TRBV28
J: TRBJ1-1
D: .

CDR3: CASSSPRDREIGEQYF
DNA: TGTGCCAGCAGCTCCCCCCGGGACAGGGAGATAGGTGAGCAGTACTTC
size: .
V: TRBV11-3
J: TRBJ2-7
D: TRBD1

CDR3: CASSLYEGASNQPQHF
DNA: TGTGCCAGCAGCTTGTACGAGGGCGCGAGCAATCAGCCCCAGCATTTT
size: once
V: TRBV7-8
J: TRBJ1-5
D: .

CDR3: CASSQGEAYEQYF
DNA: TGCGCCAGCAGCCAAGGGGAGGCCTACGAGCAGTACTTC
size: .
V: TRBV4-1
J: TRBJ2-7
D: .

CDR3: CARSLGRDYEQYF
DNA: TGTGCCAGAAGCTTGGGCCGGGACTACGAGCAGTACTTC
size: .
V: TRBV5-3
J: TRBJ2-7
D: .

CDR3: CASGIGGGTEQYF
DNA: TGTGCCAGCGGGATAGGGGGCGGGACCGAGCAGTACTTC
size: .
V: TRBV9
J: TRBJ2-7
D: .

CDR3: CASSESGGNTGELFF
DNA: TGTGCCAGCAGTGAAAGCGGGGGGAACACCGGGGAGCTGTTTTTT
size: medium-sized
V: TRBV6-4
J: TRBJ2-2
D: TRBD2

CDR3: CASSPNTGEETQYF
DNA: TGCGCCAGCAGCCCTAACACAGGGGAAGAGACCCAGTACTTC
size: .
V: TRBV5-1
J: TRBJ2-5
D: TRBD1

CDR3: CASSYATHISGELFF
DNA: TGTGCCAGCAGTTACGCGACACACATTTCCGGGGAGCTGTTTTTT
size: .
V: TRBV6-5
J: TRBJ2-2
D: .

CDR3: CATSRDGGIQETQYF
DNA: TGTGCCACCAGCAGAGATGGGGGGATCCAAGAGACCCAGTACTTC
size: .
V: TRBV15
J: TRBJ2-5
D: .

CDR3: CASSIGLAKNIQYF
DNA: TGCGCCAGCAGCATCGGACTAGCCAAAAACATTCAGTACTTC
size: .
V: TRBV5-1
J: TRBJ2-4
D: .

CDR3: CASSYAASQNEQFF
DNA: TGTGCCAGCAGTTATGCGGCCTCCCAAAATGAGCAGTTCTTC
size: .
V: TRBV6-5
J: TRBJ2-1
D: .